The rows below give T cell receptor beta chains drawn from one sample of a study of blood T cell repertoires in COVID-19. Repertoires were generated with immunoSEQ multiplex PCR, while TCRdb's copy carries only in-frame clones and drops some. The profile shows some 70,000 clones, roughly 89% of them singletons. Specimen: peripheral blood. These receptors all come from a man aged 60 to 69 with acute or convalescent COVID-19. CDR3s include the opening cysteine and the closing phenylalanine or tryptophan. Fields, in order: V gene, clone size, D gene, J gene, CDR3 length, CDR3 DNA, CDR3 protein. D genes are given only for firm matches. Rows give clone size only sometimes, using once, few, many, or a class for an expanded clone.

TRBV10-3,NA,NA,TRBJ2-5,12,TGTGCCATCAGCGCGAACGGGGAGACCCAGTACTTC,CAISANGETQYF
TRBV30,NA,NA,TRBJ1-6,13,TGTGCCTGCTGGGACACCCATAATTCACCCCTCCACTTT,CACWDTHNSPLHF
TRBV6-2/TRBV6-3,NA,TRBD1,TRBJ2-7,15,TGTGCCAGCAGTTTACCGGGACAGCCTTTCTACGAGCAGTACTTC,CASSLPGQPFYEQYF
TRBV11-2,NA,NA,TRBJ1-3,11,TGTGCCAGCAGCGAACGGGACACCATATATTTT,CASSERDTIYF
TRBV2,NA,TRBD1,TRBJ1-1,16,TGTGCCAGCAGTGAAGGTAGGAACAGGGGGTATACTGAAGCTTTCTTT,CASSEGRNRGYTEAFF
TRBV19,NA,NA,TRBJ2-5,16,TGTGCCAGTAGTATAGACAGGGCAGGATCTCAAGAGACCCAGTACTTC,CASSIDRAGSQETQYF
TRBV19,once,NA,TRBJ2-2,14,TGTGCCAGTAGTAATACGGGGAACACCGGGGAGCTGTTTTTT,CASSNTGNTGELFF
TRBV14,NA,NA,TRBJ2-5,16,TGTGCCAGCAGCCAAGTGCGGGGAAGCGATCGAGAGACCCAGTACTTC,CASSQVRGSDRETQYF
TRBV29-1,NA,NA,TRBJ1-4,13,TGCAGCGGGCACACCGCAACTAATGAAAAACTGTTTTTT,CSGHTATNEKLFF
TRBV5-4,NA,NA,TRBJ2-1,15,TGTGCCAGCAGCTTGGTCGGGGGAGGCTACAATGAGCAGTTCTTC,CASSLVGGGYNEQFF
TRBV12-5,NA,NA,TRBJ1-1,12,TGTGCTAGTGGCCGGCCGGGAAATGAAGCTTTCTTT,CASGRPGNEAFF
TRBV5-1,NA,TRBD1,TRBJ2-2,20,TGCGCCAGCAGCTCTTTTCGGACAGGGGGCCACAGCCTGAACACCGGGGAGCTGTTTTTT,CASSSFRTGGHSLNTGELFF
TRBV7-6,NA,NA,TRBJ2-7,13,TGTGCCAGCAGCCACCGCGGAGGCTACGAGCAGTACTTC,CASSHRGGYEQYF
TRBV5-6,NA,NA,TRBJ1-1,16,TGTGCCAGCAGCTGGAGGGGCCCTCAAGATAACACTGAAGCTTTCTTT,CASSWRGPQDNTEAFF
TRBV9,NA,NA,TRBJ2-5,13,TGTGCCAGCAGCGTAGGACAGGAGGAGACCCAGTACTTC,CASSVGQEETQYF
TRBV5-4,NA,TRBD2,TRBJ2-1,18,TGTGCCAGCAGCTCACCTACTCTTCCGGGAGGTACCTACAATGAGCAGTTCTTC,CASSSPTLPGGTYNEQFF
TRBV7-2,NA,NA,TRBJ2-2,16,TGTGCCAGCAGCTTAGTTTGGCTAGCGAACACCGGGGAGCTGTTTTTT,CASSLVWLANTGELFF
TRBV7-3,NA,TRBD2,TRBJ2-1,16,TGTGCCAGCAGCCGGACTAGCGGGAGTGGGTACAATGAGCAGTTCTTC,CASSRTSGSGYNEQFF
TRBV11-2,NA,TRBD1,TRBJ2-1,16,TGTGCCAGCAGCTCAATCCGGGACAGCACCTACAATGAGCAGTTCTTC,CASSSIRDSTYNEQFF
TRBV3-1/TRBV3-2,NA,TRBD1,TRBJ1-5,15,TGTGCCAGCAGCCAAGGCAGGGGGAGCAATCAGCCCCAGCATTTT,CASSQGRGSNQPQHF
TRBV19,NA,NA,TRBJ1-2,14,TGTGCCAGTAGTATAGACCCCAGGCGCTATGGCTACACCTTC,CASSIDPRRYGYTF
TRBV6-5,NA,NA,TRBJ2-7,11,TGTGCCAGCAGTCAGGGGGGCCTTGAGTACTTC,CASSQGGLEYF
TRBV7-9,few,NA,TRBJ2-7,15,TGTGCCAGCAGCTCCTCAGGGGCTGACTCCTACGAGCAGTACTTC,CASSSSGADSYEQYF
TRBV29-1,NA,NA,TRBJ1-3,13,TGCAGCGTGTTATCGGTCTCTGGAAACACCATATATTTT,CSVLSVSGNTIYF
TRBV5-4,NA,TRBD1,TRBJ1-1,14,TGTGCCAGCAGCTTACAGGGGTGGAACACTGAAGCTTTCTTT,CASSLQGWNTEAFF
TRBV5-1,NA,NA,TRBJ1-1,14,TGCGCCAGCAGCTTGGAGACGGGAATCTCTGAAGCTTTCTTT,CASSLETGISEAFF
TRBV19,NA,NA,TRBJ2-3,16,TGTGCCAGTAGTATAGTAGGAGCGGCCAACACAGATACGCAGTATTTT,CASSIVGAANTDTQYF
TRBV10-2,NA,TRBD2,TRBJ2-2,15,TGCGCCAGCGGGAAGGGAGGGGCGGTTACCGGGGAGCTGTTTTTT,CASGKGGAVTGELFF